This paragraph covers one T cell receptor (beta chain) sequence. Trimming cost V 0 bases and J 5 bases, with 10 bases left between them. Germline CDR1 SGHTA, CDR2 FQGNSA. The CDR3 is 14 residues long. The repertoire was sequenced with immunoSEQ multiplex PCR; TCRdb's copy has only in-frame clones and lacks some. Here the sample spans hundreds of thousands of clones, approximately 90% being singletons. This entry is derived from a study of control samples from healthy donors and cancer patients. The V gene is TRBV7-2, the J gene TRBJ1-2; TRBD1 is a possible D gene (6 bases). Sequenced input: PBMCs. The receptor was derived from a man aged 35-49 years with head and neck cancer. DNA for the CDR3: TGTGCCAGCAGCTTAGCTAGGCAGGGGTATGGCTACACCTTC. Amino acids: CASSLARQGYGYTF.